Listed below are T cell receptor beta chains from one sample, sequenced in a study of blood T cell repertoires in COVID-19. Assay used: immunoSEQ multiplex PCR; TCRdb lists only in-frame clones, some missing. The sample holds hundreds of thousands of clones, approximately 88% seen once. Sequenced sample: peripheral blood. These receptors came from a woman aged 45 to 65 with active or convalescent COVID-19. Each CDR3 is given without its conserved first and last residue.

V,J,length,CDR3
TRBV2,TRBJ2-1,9,ASNSYNEQF
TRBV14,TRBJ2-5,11,ASSSRGQETQY
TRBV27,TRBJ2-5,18,ASSCPEIQLVRGGSETQY
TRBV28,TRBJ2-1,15,ASSLLALRGQVYEQF
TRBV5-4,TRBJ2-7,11,ASSAADNYEQY
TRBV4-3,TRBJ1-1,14,ASSQDHGMPPLEAF
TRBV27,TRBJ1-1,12,ASSLRTGSTEAF
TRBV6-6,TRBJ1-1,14,ASSLAAGGGLLGAF
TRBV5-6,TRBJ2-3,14,ASSSDRGKSTDTQY
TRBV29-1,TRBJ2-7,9,SAGQGYEQY
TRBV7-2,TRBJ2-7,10,ASGGHQWEQY
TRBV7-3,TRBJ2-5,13,ASSVGTGGEETQY
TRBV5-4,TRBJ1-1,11,ASSIVEDTRAF
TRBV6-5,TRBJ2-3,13,ASSRGGLIPDTQY
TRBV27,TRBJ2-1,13,ASSWTSGGFNEQF
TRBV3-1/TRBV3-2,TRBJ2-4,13,ASTDKRERANIQY
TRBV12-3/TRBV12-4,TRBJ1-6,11,ASRGTANSPLH
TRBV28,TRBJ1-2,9,ASRRNYGYT
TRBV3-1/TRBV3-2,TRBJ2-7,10,ASSQLAYEQY
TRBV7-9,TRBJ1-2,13,ASSHPIGTGDGYT
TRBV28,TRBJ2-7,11,ASRASGGREQY
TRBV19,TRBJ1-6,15,ASSTQDRLTYNSPLH
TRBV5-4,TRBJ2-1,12,ASSLVGRGDEQF
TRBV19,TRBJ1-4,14,ASSNPDRGLEEKLF
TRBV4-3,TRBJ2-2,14,ASSSGTTSKGGELF
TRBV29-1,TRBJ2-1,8,SVDTDEQF
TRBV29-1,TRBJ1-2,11,SVEGRVNYGYT
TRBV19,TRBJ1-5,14,ASSIRGGVSNQPQH
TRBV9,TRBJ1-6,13,ASSGRQGTGSPLH
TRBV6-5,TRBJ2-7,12,ASKGGQGNYEQY
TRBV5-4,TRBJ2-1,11,ASSLARNNEQF
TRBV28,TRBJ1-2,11,ASSLIETLGYT
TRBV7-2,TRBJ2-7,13,ASSLTIAGRYEQY
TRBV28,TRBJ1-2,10,ASSFEGSGYT
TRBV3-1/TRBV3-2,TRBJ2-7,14,ASSQGTGGLLGQGS
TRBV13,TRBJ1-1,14,ASSPRQKLMNTEAF
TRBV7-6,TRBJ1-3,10,ASSFLGSTIY
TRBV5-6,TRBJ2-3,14,ASSPFSGGPSDTQY
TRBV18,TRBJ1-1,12,ASSLFTEFTEAF
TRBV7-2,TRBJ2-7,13,ASSLVRAGSREQY
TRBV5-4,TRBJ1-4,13,ASSFSTGFNEKLF
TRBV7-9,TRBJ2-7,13,ASGTGTSLSYEQY
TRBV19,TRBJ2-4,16,ASSIAFLTDRGGDIQY
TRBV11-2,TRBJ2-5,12,ASSPVGAGETQY
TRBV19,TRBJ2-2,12,ASSTLSYTGELF
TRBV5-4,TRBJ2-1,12,ASSLEAGYNEQF
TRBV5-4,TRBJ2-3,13,ASSPGQGSTDTQY
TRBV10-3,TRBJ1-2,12,AIRGRGMDYGYT
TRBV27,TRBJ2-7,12,ASTDRGRRGEQY
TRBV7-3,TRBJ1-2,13,ASSARGGQGHGYT
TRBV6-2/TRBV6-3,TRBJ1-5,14,ASSYSFSSRLEPQH
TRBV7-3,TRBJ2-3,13,ASSGQGGGTDTQY